A single sample gave rise to the 14 T cell receptor beta chains below, sequenced in a study of control samples from healthy donors and cancer patients. Method: immunoSEQ multiplex PCR; TCRdb's copy keeps in-frame clones and lacks some. The table shows some 110,000 clones, with approximately 83% occurring only once. The specimen sequenced was blood. The receptors shown here come from a woman between 50 and 59 years old in good health.

This clone was seen once. The chain carries TRBV19 and TRBJ1-6, with 7 bases identical to TRBD1. This CDR3 has 14 amino acids. Germline CDR1 is LNHDA and CDR2 is SQIVND (reference sequence). Trimming cost V 6 bases and J 4 bases; bases outside gene matches: 3. The CDR3 DNA is TGTGCCAGTAGGCCGGGACAGTATAATTCACCCCTCCACTTT. It translates to CASRPGQYNSPLHF.

The chain uses TRBV5-1 and TRBJ1-1, with 10 nucleotides matching TRBD1. The CDR3 totals 17 residues. V gave up 4 bases and J gave up 6 bases; unmatched junction bases: 15. CDR1 and CDR2 (germline): SGHRS, YFSETQ. CDR3 DNA: TGCGCCAGCAGCATTGGTGGGACAGGGGCTAAAGGCGCTGAAGCTTTCTTT. Its protein product is CASSIGGTGAKGAEAFF.

J is TRBJ2-7 and V is TRBV5-3, with D possibly matching TRBD2 (5 bases). TRBV5-3 is reported as an ORF; its role is uncertain. CDR3 size: 12 residues. V dropped 5 bases and J dropped 6 bases, with 12 bases sitting between them. The CDR3 spells CARRDFLCEQYF. Here the CDR3 DNA reads TGTGCCAGAAGGGACTTCCTCTGCGAGCAGTACTTC.

With regard to this clone: Its ends do not fully match the called genes, so a read error is possible. The V and J genes are TRBV7-7 and TRBJ1-6; D possibly corresponds to TRBD1 (5 bases). Germline V lookup: CDR1 SSHAT, CDR2 FNYEAQ (reference sequence). The CDR3 spans 15 residues. The CDR3 region is CASSLAWTLNSPLHF. DNA for the CDR3: TGTGCTAGCAGCTTAGCGTGGACACTTAATTCACCCCTCCACTTT.

There are a few counts of this clone. J is TRBJ2-5 and V is TRBV5-5; TRBD1 matches 7 bases. With 5 bases clipped from V and 2 bases from J, the junction kept 18 bases outside the gene matches. The CDR3 sequence is 18 residues long. CDR1 is SGHKS and CDR2 is YYEKEE in the germline V gene (reference sequence). CDR3 nucleotides: TGTGCCAGCAGTTACACTTTCCGGGACAGAGTATTACAAGAGACCCAGTACTTC. Translating gives CASSYTFRDRVLQETQYF.

V gene TRBV4-2 combines with J gene TRBJ2-5; TRBD1 or TRBD2 may be the D gene (6 bases each). The CDR3 extends over 16 amino acids. Germline-derived CDR1 and CDR2 are LGHNA and YNFKEQ. The ends were cut back, 1 base at V and 4 bases at J, with 16 bases in the middle. The CDR3 sequence: CASSQVGGGPIETQYF. The CDR3 DNA follows: TGTGCCAGCAGCCAAGTAGGTGGGGGGCCAATAGAGACCCAGTACTTC.

This chain joins TRBV3-1 (or the pseudogene TRBV3-2) and TRBJ1-1, with 10 nucleotides matching TRBD1. CDR1 and CDR2 from the germline V gene are LGHDT and YNNKEL (reference sequence). Unmatched junction bases numbered 3, after V lost 0 bases and J lost 5 bases. This CDR3 is built from 15 residues. CDR3 DNA: TGTGCCAGCAGCCAAGAGGACAGGGGGTGGACTGAAGCTTTCTTT. It translates to CASSQEDRGWTEAFF.

V is TRBV27 and J is TRBJ1-1; TRBD1 aligns across 7 bases. CDR1 and CDR2 from the germline V gene are MNHEY and SMNVEV (reference sequence). The CDR3 sequence is 14 residues long. J lost 6 bases, V lost 2 bases, and 6 bases had no gene match. DNA of the CDR3: TGTGCCAGCAGTTTACGGTGGACAGGATCTGAAGCTTTCTTT. Its translation: CASSLRWTGSEAFF.

V usage is TRBV2 and J usage is TRBJ2-5; D is uncertain. This CDR3 comprises 11 residues. V shed 6 bases and J shed 5 bases, with 7 bases lying between them. CDR1 is SNHLY and CDR2 is FYNNEI in the germline V gene. The CDR3 sequence is CASSPEETQYF. CDR3 nucleotide sequence: TGTGCCAGCAGCCCCGAGGAGACCCAGTACTTC.

V gene TRBV12-3 or TRBV12-4 combines with J gene TRBJ1-2; D gene uncertain. V gave up 4 bases and J gave up 2 bases, with 5 bases separating them. The CDR3 has 12 residues. CDR3 in amino acids: CASSSPNYGYTF. DNA of the CDR3: TGTGCCAGCAGTTCCCCGAACTATGGCTACACCTTC.

The chain joins TRBV19 to TRBJ2-3; tentative D call: TRBD1 (6 bases). The CDR3 sequence is 15 residues long. The V gene lost 3 bases and the J gene lost 6 bases, with 16 bases spanning the gap. Germline V gene lookup returns CDR1 LNHDA and CDR2 SQIVND (reference sequence). The CDR3 nucleotides are TGTGCCAGTAGTATTGGGGGCGTGAGTTCCGATACGCAGTATTTT. Encoded protein: CASSIGGVSSDTQYF.

The CDR3 DNA is TGTGCCAGCAGCTTCGACTTTACCACAGTTAATGAGCAGTTCTTC. Translating gives CASSFDFTTVNEQFF. The chain links TRBV11-2 to TRBJ2-1, with unresolved D. The germline V and J ends were trimmed by 3 bases and 7 bases, with 16 bases remaining between them. CDR1 SGHAT and CDR2 FQNNGV come from the germline V gene. The CDR3 totals 15 residues.

The rearrangement joins TRBV28 to TRBJ2-5, with D hard to call. Looked up from germline, CDR1 is MDHEN and CDR2 is SYDVKM. There are 13 residues in the CDR3. V lost 3 bases to trimming and J lost 5 bases, with 10 bases between them. The CDR3 reads CASSFLSPETQYF. The CDR3 coding sequence is TGTGCCAGCAGTTTTTTAAGTCCGGAGACCCAGTACTTC.

The V call is TRBV5-6, the J call TRBJ2-7; D ambiguous. The V end lost 2 bases, the J end lost 3 bases, and 15 bases lay between the germline ends. Germline lookup yields CDR1 SGHDT and CDR2 YYEEEE. The length of the CDR3 is 15 residues. Written as DNA, the CDR3 is TGTGCCAGCAGCTTTCCGGCTGAGTCAGTCTACGAGCAGTACTTC. This gives the protein CASSFPAESVYEQYF.